This T cell receptor (beta chain) was documented in a study of T cell repertoires in cytomegalovirus infection. Study-level background: Selected CMV epitopes included recently identified HLA-C-restricted ones as well as well-studied HLA-B-restricted ones. Broader study findings: Using cumulative public TCR beta family frequency, the authors identified those who carried CMV together with the relevant HLA. HLA-C-restricted CMV clonotypes gave the most frequent clonotype in two of eight donors.

TCRdb passed the reads through MiXCR, listing each CDR3 protein once. The data show roughly 570,000 distinct CDR3 sequences, with about 39% seen just once and about 46% held by the top ten. The germline V gene has CDR1 MDHEN and CDR2 SYDVKM. This CDR3 comprises 15 residues. Trimming left V 3 bases short and J 4 bases short, with 12 bases between. This clonotype was seen just once. Its antigen remains unidentified. The receptor was derived from a human donor in good health (CMV status not recorded). Some clones in this sample may be carry-over from other donors' samples. The V call is TRBV28, the J call TRBJ2-2; perhaps TRBD2 as D (6 bases). Sequenced material: cultured PBMCs, taken from culture after CMV antigen stimulation. CDR3 amino acids: CASSFGGVSTGELFF. The CDR3 DNA is TGTGCCAGCAGTTTCGGCGGGGTTAGCACCGGGGAGCTGTTTTTT. Using reference TRBV28 and TRBJ2-2 for the parts outside the CDR3, the full variable domain is DVKVTQSSRYLVKRTGEKVFLECVQDMDHENMFWYRQDPGLGLRLIYFSYDVKMKEKGDIPEGYSVSREKKERFSLILESASTNQTSMYLCASSFGGVSTGELFFGEGSRLTVL.